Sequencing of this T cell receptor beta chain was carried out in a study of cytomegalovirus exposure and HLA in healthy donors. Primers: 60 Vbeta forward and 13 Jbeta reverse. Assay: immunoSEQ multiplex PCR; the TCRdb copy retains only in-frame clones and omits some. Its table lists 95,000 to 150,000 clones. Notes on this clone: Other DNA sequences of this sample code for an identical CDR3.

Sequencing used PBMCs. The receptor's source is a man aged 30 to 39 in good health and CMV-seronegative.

The CDR3 sequence is CASSLSRNTEAFF. The CDR3 region has the DNA TGTGCCAGCAGTTTATCCAGGAACACTGAAGCTTTCTTT. The rearrangement joins TRBV27 to TRBJ1-1; no clear D gene. CDR3 length: 13 amino acids. V was cut by 0 bases and J by 1 base, with 3 bases left in between. The germline gives CDR1 MNHEY, CDR2 SMNVEV (reference sequence).